Listed here are 20 T cell receptor beta chains from one sample, sequenced in a study of T cell changes during pregnancy in multiple sclerosis. Method: immunoSEQ multiplex PCR; TCRdb's copy keeps in-frame clones and lacks some. Here the sample spans approximately 54,000 clones, about 91% being singletons. The source material was peripheral blood, sampled after pregnancy. The source is a female donor in good health, enrolled as a control in a pregnancy study.

The V call is TRBV10-1, the J call TRBJ2-7; 7 nucleotides agree with TRBD1. The CDR3 loop spans 13 amino acids. Germline lookup yields CDR1 WNHNN and CDR2 SYGVQD (reference sequence). V gave up 6 bases and J gave up 2 bases; unmatched junction bases: 4. The CDR3 is CASSRQGPYEQYF. The CDR3, as DNA: TGCGCCAGCAGCAGACAGGGACCCTACGAGCAGTACTTC.

The rearrangement joins TRBV6-6 to TRBJ1-4, with 8 positions matching TRBD1. The CDR3 runs to 14 residues. Germline loops: CDR1 MNHNY, CDR2 SVGAGI (reference sequence). The trim removed 6 bases at V and 7 bases at J, leaving 7 bases unmatched. CDR3 sequence: CASSKTGGTEKLFF. Written as DNA, the CDR3 is TGTGCCAGCAGCAAAACAGGGGGAACTGAAAAACTGTTTTTT.

Turning to this clone: Other DNA variants within this sample encode the same CDR3. This chain uses TRBV5-1 with TRBJ2-7; 11 bases agree with TRBD1. CDR1 SGHRS and CDR2 YFSETQ come from the germline V gene. After removal of 0 bases from V and 4 bases from J, the junction contained 3 bases not matched to a gene. The CDR3 has 15 residues. CDR3 sequence (DNA): TGCGCCAGCAGCTTGGGGGGGACAGGGGGGTACGAGCAGTACTTC. It specifies CASSLGGTGGYEQYF.

This chain uses TRBV19 with TRBJ2-2; possible D gene TRBD2, 5 bases. Germline lookup yields CDR1 LNHDA and CDR2 SQIVND (reference sequence). The CDR3 contains 15 residues. The germline V and J ends were trimmed by 5 bases and 0 bases, with 10 bases remaining between them. CDR3 protein: CASSPAETNTGELFF. CDR3 in DNA: TGTGCCAGTAGTCCAGCGGAGACGAACACCGGGGAGCTGTTTTTT.

This clone has more than one count but fewer than ten. The DNA for the CDR3 is TGTGCCATCAGTGAAGATGGGAGTCAGCCCCAGCATTTT. This codes for CAISEDGSQPQHF. V usage is TRBV10-3 and J usage is TRBJ1-5, with D unresolved. The CDR3 spans 13 residues. The germline V gene encodes CDR1 ENHRY and CDR2 SYGVKD. Trimming removed 3 bases at V and 6 bases at J, with 9 bases between.

This chain connects TRBV6-1 to TRBJ1-4; D remains unclear. Germline CDR1 MNHNS, CDR2 SASEGT. The germline V and J ends were trimmed by 7 bases and 1 base, with 7 bases remaining between them. This CDR3 has 13 amino acids. The CDR3 protein is CASIPRTNEKLFF. For the CDR3, the DNA is TGTGCCAGCATACCGAGAACTAATGAAAAACTGTTTTTT.

The J gene is TRBJ1-4, the V gene TRBV5-1, with 7 bases that match TRBD1. V shed 4 bases and J 8 bases; nucleotides not matched to a gene: 8. This CDR3 comprises 14 residues. The germline V gene has CDR1 SGHRS and CDR2 YFSETQ. The CDR3 loop reads CASSQGGGGEKLFF. The DNA of the CDR3 is TGCGCCAGCAGCCAGGGGGGCGGAGGGGAAAAACTGTTTTTT.

This sequence joins TRBV6-1 and TRBJ1-2; D may be TRBD1 (6 bases). V lost 4 bases and J 5 bases, leaving 11 bases between the germline ends. CDR3 length equals 13 residues. Germline V CDR1 and CDR2: MNHNS, SASEGT. This CDR3 reads CASSVPGTYGYTF. The CDR3 bases are TGTGCCAGCAGTGTACCGGGGACATATGGCTACACCTTC.

The rearrangement uses TRBV7-9 and TRBJ2-7, with D perhaps matching TRBD2 (6 bases). Germline V gene lookup returns CDR1 SEHNR and CDR2 FQNEAQ (reference sequence). Between the trimmed V and J ends, which lost 8 bases and 7 bases, there was a span of 21 bases. The CDR3 contains 14 residues. CDR3 protein: CASGAGIHLGEQYF. In nucleotides, the CDR3 is TGTGCCAGCGGGGCGGGAATACATCTTGGTGAGCAGTACTTC.

The rearrangement joins TRBV19 to TRBJ1-4; TRBD1 is a possible D gene (5 bases). Trimming left V 8 bases short and J 0 bases short, with 13 bases between. Germline CDR1 LNHDA, CDR2 SQIVND (reference sequence). CDR3 size: 15 residues. The CDR3 loop is CASSPGLATNEKLFF. CDR3 bases: TGTGCCAGTTCCCCAGGGTTGGCAACTAATGAAAAACTGTTTTTT.

The chain carries TRBV6-5 and TRBJ2-7, with 9 bases that match TRBD1. Unmatched junction bases numbered 10, after V lost 5 bases and J lost 5 bases. The germline V gene has CDR1 MNHEY and CDR2 SVGAGI. This CDR3 is built from 15 residues. The CDR3 DNA reads TGTGCCAGCAGTACCTTACGGACAGGGGAAAACGAGCAGTACTTC. The encoded protein is CASSTLRTGENEQYF.

The chain employs TRBV19 and TRBJ2-5; D unresolved. Germline CDR1 LNHDA, CDR2 SQIVND (reference sequence). The V and J ends lost 5 bases and 2 bases respectively, with 9 bases between them. There are 13 residues in the CDR3. The CDR3 loop reads CASSYTTQETQYF. The CDR3 DNA is TGTGCCAGTAGTTATACTACTCAAGAGACCCAGTACTTC. The variable domain in full, completed from reference TRBV19 and TRBJ2-5, reads DGGITQSPKYLFRKEGQNVTLSCEQNLNHDAMYWYRQDPGQGLRLIYYSQIVNDFQKGDIAEGYSVSREKKESFPLTVTSAQKNPTAFYLCASSYTTQETQYFGPGTRLLVL.

The gene calls are TRBV2 and TRBJ1-6, with 7 nucleotides matching TRBD1. CDR3 length: 15 residues. With 6 bases clipped from V and 5 bases from J, the junction kept 7 bases outside the gene matches. Per germline, CDR1 SNHLY and CDR2 FYNNEI. The CDR3 sequence is CASRENRGNNSPLHF. Here the CDR3 DNA reads TGTGCCAGCAGAGAGAACAGGGGTAATAATTCACCCCTCCACTTT.

The J gene is TRBJ2-7, the V gene TRBV5-6; 7 positions agree with TRBD1. Germline values: CDR1 SGHDT, CDR2 YYEEEE. The CDR3 is 14 amino acids. V lost 5 bases, J lost 1 base, and 6 bases stayed unmatched. The CDR3, as DNA: TGTGCCAGCAGAGAGACAGGGAAGTCCTACGAGCAGTACTTC. Amino acid sequence: CASRETGKSYEQYF.

V gene TRBV30 combines with J gene TRBJ2-7; tentatively, D is TRBD2 (5 bases). Per the germline V gene, CDR1 is GTSNPN and CDR2 is SVGIG (reference sequence). The CDR3 runs 13 residues. Trimming took 8 bases from V and 0 from J, leaving 14 bases between them. CDR3 nucleotide sequence: TGTGCCGGATGGTCTGGGAGCTCCTACGAGCAGTACTTC. Residues: CAGWSGSSYEQYF.

This chain joins TRBV5-1 and TRBJ1-4, with TRBD1 as a possible D gene (6 bases). Per the germline V gene, CDR1 is SGHRS and CDR2 is YFSETQ. This CDR3 region has 14 residues. V lost 0 bases and J 8 bases, leaving 11 bases between the germline ends. This chain's CDR3 is CASSLAGAREKLFF. CDR3 in DNA: TGCGCCAGCAGCTTGGCAGGGGCGCGGGAAAAACTGTTTTTT.

The CDR3 sequence: CASSLDRGGNTIYF. The CDR3 DNA reads TGCGCCAGCAGCTTGGACAGGGGTGGAAACACCATATATTTT. The genes are TRBV5-1 and TRBJ1-3; 7 bases fit TRBD1. The V gene end was trimmed by 0 bases and the J gene end by 3 bases; junction bases not matched to a gene: 0. From germline, CDR1 is SGHRS and CDR2 YFSETQ. The CDR3 is 14 amino acids.

DNA of the CDR3: TGTGCCAGCAGTTTAGAGGGATACAATCAGCCCCAGCATTTT. Amino acid sequence: CASSLEGYNQPQHF. J is TRBJ1-5 and V is TRBV28; D remains ambiguous. CDR3 length equals 14 residues. Per the germline V gene, CDR1 is MDHEN and CDR2 is SYDVKM. V shed 2 bases and J shed 3 bases, with 8 bases lying between them.

J is TRBJ2-1 and V is TRBV4-1; 8 bases line up with TRBD2. This CDR3 comprises 15 residues. J was trimmed by 2 bases and V by 6 bases; bases with no gene match: 6. Per germline, CDR1 MGHRA and CDR2 YSYEKL. The chain's CDR3 is CASRPERGTYNEQFF. The CDR3 DNA is TGCGCCAGCAGGCCAGAGCGGGGGACCTACAATGAGCAGTTCTTC.

The chain links TRBV28 to TRBJ2-4, with 8 positions matching TRBD2. This CDR3 is built from 18 residues. Per germline, CDR1 MDHEN and CDR2 SYDVKM. V shed 5 bases and J 3 bases; nucleotides not matched to a gene: 15. CDR3 sequence: CASSVISGGGGLKNIQYF. The CDR3 DNA sequence: TGTGCCAGCAGTGTCATCTCGGGGGGCGGGGGGCTCAAAAACATTCAGTACTTC.